This T cell receptor beta chain emerged from a study of regulatory T cells in long-lasting Graves disease. The time point is: newly diagnosed GD, antithyroid drugs for less than 3 months. Isolated PBMC RNA provided the starting material for the TCR library. The trim removed 0 bases at V and 0 bases at J, leaving 4 bases unmatched. In germline, CDR1 is MNHEY, CDR2 SVGAGI. The CDR3 is made up of 16 amino acids. Ten or more counts support this clonotype. Its antigen is unidentified. Construction of the TCR beta libraries employed iRepertoire HTBI primers in conjunction with Arm-PCR of CDR3 regions. MiXCR was run by TCRdb on the multiplex PCR reads, yielding one entry per CDR3 protein. The table has about 300,000 distinct CDR3 sequences, approximately 20% seen once. Study-level findings and limits: Analyses excluded thyroid tissue, covering peripheral blood alone.

V and J are TRBV6-5 and TRBJ2-5; 7 bases agree with TRBD2. The sequence was collected from a female donor with Graves disease. Sequences were derived from peripheral blood mononuclear cells (PBMCs), sampled at new diagnosis, from a patient treated with antithyroid drugs. CDR3 DNA sequence: TGTGCCAGCAGTTACTCTGTGGGAGGGAACCAAGAGACCCAGTACTTC. This sequence encodes CASSYSVGGNQETQYF.